The next 7 T cell receptor beta chains were all read from a single sample in a study of Graves' ophthalmopathy and Graves' hyperthyroidism. The authors amplified TCR beta CDR3 regions, and they did so from RNA transcripts for repertoire sequencing. Following a first-round RT-PCR that used HTBI primers, a second-round multiplex PCR was carried out. TCRdb used MiXCR to reprocess the multiplex PCR reads, holding one entry per CDR3 protein. The sample lists over 150,000 distinct CDR3 sequences; more than 30% were seen once. What was sequenced was peripheral blood. The source of these receptors is a woman between 40 and 55 years old with Graves' ophthalmopathy.

This clonotype appeared a single time. V gene TRBV15 combines with J gene TRBJ1-1; D is possibly TRBD1 (5 bases). CDR1 LNHNV and CDR2 YYDKDF come from the germline V gene (reference sequence). The CDR3 has 12 residues. V was cut by 0 bases and J by 7 bases, with 6 bases left in between. The DNA of the CDR3 is TGTGCCACCAGCAGAGAGACAGATGAAGCTTTCTTT. Translating it yields CATSRETDEAFF.

This clonotype appeared many times. V gene TRBV6-5 combines with J gene TRBJ2-7; maybe TRBD1 (5 bases). The germline CDR1 and CDR2 sequences are MNHEY and SVGAGI. This CDR3 spans 14 amino acids. The V end was cut by 2 bases, the J end by 2 bases, with 10 bases between. The CDR3 coding sequence is TGTGCCAGCAGTTACGACAGTTTCACCTACGAGCAGTACTTC. Protein: CASSYDSFTYEQYF.

This clonotype came up many times. The gene calls are TRBV7-2 and TRBJ2-5; 9 nucleotides align to TRBD1. Germline V gene lookup returns CDR1 SGHTA and CDR2 FQGNSA. There are 14 residues in the CDR3. V was pared by 5 bases and J by 5 bases, with 6 bases of the junction left unmatched. The CDR3 spells CASSPDRGVETQYF. DNA for the CDR3: TGTGCCAGCAGCCCGGACAGGGGTGTTGAGACCCAGTACTTC.

This clonotype was seen many times. The V gene is TRBV6-1, the J gene TRBJ2-7, with D possibly being TRBD2 (5 bases). Trimming cost V 3 bases and J 2 bases, with 8 bases left between them. The germline gives CDR1 MNHNS, CDR2 SASEGT. The CDR3 runs 13 residues. The CDR3 region has the DNA TGTGCCAGCAGTGAGGACTGGACCTACGAGCAGTACTTC. Translating gives CASSEDWTYEQYF.

This clonotype showed up many times. This chain connects TRBV9 to TRBJ1-2; 7 positions agree with TRBD1. The CDR3 spans 16 residues. CDR1 SGDLS and CDR2 YYNGEE come from the germline V gene. With 2 bases clipped from V and 8 bases from J, the junction kept 15 bases outside the gene matches. CDR3 region: CASSVEQGFGTQGYTF. In DNA, the CDR3 is TGTGCCAGCAGCGTGGAACAGGGGTTTGGGACGCAAGGCTACACCTTC.

Turning to this clonotype: One end of the junction varies from germline; a read error may be responsible. The chain couples TRBV6-1 to TRBJ2-7, with D perhaps TRBD2 (5 bases). Per germline, CDR1 MNHNS and CDR2 SASEGT. The CDR3 runs 13 residues. The CDR3 is CAGSETRLYEQYF. The CDR3 DNA is TGTGCCGGCAGTGAAACTAGACTCTACGAGCAGTACTTC.

V is TRBV6-2 or TRBV6-3 and J is TRBJ2-7; D remains ambiguous. Germline values: CDR1 MNHEY, CDR2 SVGEGT. Trimming cost V 6 bases and J 1 base, with 13 bases left between them. The CDR3 sequence is 14 residues long. The CDR3 DNA sequence: TGTGCCAGCAGGAATTCGGACCTATCCTACGAGCAGTACTTC. As protein: CASRNSDLSYEQYF.